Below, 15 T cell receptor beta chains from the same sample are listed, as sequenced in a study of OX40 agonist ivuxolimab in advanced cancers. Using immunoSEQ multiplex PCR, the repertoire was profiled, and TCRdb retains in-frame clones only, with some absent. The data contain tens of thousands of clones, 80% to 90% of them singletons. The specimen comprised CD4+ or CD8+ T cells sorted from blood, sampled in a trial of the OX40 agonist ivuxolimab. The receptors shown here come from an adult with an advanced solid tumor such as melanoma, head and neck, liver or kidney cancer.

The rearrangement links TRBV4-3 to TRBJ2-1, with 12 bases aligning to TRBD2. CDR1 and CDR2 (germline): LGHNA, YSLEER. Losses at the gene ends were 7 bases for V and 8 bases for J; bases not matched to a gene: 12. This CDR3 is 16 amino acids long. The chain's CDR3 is CASTESLAGGPDEQFF. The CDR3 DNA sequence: TGCGCCAGCACTGAGTCCCTAGCGGGAGGGCCAGATGAGCAGTTCTTC.

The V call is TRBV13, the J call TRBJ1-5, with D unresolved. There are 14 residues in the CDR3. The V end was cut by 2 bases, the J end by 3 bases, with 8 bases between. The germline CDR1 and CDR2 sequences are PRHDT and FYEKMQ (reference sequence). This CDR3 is CASSLRAANQPQHF. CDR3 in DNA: TGTGCCAGCAGCTTACGAGCTGCCAATCAGCCCCAGCATTTT.

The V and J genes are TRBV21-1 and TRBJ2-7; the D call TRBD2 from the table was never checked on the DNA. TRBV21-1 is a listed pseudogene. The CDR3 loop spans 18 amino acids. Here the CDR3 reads CASSKDERGGILGYEQYF. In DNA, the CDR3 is TGTGCCAGCAGCAAAGATGAGCGGGGTGGTATCCTCGGGTACGAGCAGTACTTC.

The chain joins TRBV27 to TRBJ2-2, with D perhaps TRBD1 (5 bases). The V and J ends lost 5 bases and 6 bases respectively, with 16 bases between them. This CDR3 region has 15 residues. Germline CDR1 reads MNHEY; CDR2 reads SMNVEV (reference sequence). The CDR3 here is CASSVQGFGAGELFF. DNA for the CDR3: TGTGCCAGCAGTGTTCAGGGATTTGGCGCCGGGGAGCTGTTTTTT.

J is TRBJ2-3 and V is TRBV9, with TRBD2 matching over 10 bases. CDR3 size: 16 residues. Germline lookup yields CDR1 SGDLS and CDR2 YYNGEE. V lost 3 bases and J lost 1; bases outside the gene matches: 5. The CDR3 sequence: CASSAPLAGGTDTQYF. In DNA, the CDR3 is TGTGCCAGCAGCGCGCCCCTAGCGGGAGGCACAGATACGCAGTATTTT. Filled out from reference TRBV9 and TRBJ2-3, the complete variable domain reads DSGVTQTPKHLITATGQRVTLRCSPRSGDLSVYWYQQSLDQGLQFLIQYYNGEERAKGNILERFSAQQFPDLHSELNLSSLELGDSALYFCASSAPLAGGTDTQYFGPGTRLTVL.

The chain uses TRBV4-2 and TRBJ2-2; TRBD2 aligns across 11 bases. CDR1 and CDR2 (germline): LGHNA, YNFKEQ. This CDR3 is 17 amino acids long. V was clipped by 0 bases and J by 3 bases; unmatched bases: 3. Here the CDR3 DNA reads TGTGCCAGCAGCCAAGAACTAGCGGGGGTATACACCGGGGAGCTGTTTTTT. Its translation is CASSQELAGVYTGELFF.

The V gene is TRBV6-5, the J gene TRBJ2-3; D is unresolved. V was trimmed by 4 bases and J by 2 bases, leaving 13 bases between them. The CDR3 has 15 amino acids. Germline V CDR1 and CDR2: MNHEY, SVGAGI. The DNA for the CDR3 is TGTGCCAGCAGTTCGACCCCCTCATACACAGATACGCAGTATTTT. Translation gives CASSSTPSYTDTQYF.

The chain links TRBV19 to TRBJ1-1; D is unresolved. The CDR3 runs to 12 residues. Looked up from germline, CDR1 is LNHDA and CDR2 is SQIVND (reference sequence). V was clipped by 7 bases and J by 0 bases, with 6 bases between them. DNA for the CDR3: TGTGCCAGTATGGCGATGAACACTGAAGCTTTCTTT. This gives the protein CASMAMNTEAFF.

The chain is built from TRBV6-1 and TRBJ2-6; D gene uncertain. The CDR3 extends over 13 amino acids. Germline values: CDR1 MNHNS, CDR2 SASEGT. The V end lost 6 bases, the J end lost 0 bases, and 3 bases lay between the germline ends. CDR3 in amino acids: CASRNSGANVLTF. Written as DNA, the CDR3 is TGTGCCAGCAGAAACTCTGGGGCCAACGTCCTGACTTTC.

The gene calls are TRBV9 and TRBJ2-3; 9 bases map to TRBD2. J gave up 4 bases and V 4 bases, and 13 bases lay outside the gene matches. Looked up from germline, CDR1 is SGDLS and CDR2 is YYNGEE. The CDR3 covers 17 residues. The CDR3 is CASSLSTLAGRSDTQYF. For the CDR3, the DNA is TGTGCCAGCAGCCTATCGACCCTAGCGGGGAGGTCAGATACGCAGTATTTT.

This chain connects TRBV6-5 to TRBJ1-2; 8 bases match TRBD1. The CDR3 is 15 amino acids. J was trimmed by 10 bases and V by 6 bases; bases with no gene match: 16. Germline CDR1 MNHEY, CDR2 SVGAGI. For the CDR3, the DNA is TGTGCCAGCAGATTGCAACGGACAGGGTCAGATCACTACACCTTC. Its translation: CASRLQRTGSDHYTF.

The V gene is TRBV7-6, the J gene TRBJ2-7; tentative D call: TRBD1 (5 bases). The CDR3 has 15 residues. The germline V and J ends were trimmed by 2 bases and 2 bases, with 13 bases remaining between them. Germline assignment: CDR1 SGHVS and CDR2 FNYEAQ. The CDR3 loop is CASSLTVDTTYEQYF. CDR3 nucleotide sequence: TGTGCCAGCAGCTTAACGGTGGACACCACCTACGAGCAGTACTTC.

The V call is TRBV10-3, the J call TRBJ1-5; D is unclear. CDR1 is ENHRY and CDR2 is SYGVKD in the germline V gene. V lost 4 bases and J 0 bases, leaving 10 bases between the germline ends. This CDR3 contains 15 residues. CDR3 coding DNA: TGTGCCATCAGTGGTTCCGCGGATAGCAATCAGCCCCAGCATTTT. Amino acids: CAISGSADSNQPQHF.

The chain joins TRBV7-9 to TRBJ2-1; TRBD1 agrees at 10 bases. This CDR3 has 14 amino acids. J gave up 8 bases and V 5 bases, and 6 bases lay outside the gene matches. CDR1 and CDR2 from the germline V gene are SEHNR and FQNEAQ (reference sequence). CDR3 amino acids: CASSGWTGGYEQFF. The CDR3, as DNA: TGTGCCAGCAGCGGATGGACAGGGGGGTATGAGCAGTTCTTC. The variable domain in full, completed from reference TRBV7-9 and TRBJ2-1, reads DTGVSQNPRHKITKRGQNVTFRCDPISEHNRLYWYRQTLGQGPEFLTYFQNEAQLEKSRLLSDRFSAERPKGSFSTLEIQRTEQGDSAMYLCASSGWTGGYEQFFGPGTRLTVL.

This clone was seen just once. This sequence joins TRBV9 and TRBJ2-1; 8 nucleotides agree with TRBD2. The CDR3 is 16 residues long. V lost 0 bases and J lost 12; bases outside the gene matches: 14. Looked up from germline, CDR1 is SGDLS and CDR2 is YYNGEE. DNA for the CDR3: TGTGCCAGCAGCGTAGGATGGTCGGGTAGCGGGGTTCTGCAGTTCTTC. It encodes CASSVGWSGSGVLQFF. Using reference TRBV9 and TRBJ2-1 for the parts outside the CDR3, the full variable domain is DSGVTQTPKHLITATGQRVTLRCSPRSGDLSVYWYQQSLDQGLQFLIQYYNGEERAKGNILERFSAQQFPDLHSELNLSSLELGDSALYFCASSVGWSGSGVLQFFGPGTRLTVL.